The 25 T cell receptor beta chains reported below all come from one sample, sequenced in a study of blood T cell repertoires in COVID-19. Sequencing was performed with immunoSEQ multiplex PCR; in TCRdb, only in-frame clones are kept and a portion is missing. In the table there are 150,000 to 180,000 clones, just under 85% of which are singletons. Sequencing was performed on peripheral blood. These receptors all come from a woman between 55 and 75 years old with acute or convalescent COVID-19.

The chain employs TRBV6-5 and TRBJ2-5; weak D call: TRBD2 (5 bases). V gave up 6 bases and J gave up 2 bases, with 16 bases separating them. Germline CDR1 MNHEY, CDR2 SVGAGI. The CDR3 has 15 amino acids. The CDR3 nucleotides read TGTGCCAGCAGCTACAGCGGAACGCTTCAAGAGACCCAGTACTTC. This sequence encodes CASSYSGTLQETQYF.

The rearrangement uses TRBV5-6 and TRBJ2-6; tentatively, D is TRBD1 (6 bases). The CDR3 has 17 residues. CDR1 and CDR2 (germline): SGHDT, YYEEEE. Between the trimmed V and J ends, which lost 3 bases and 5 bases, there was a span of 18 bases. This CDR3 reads CASSSTTGLSWANVLTF. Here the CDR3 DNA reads TGTGCCAGCAGCTCCACGACAGGACTCTCCTGGGCCAACGTCCTGACTTTC.

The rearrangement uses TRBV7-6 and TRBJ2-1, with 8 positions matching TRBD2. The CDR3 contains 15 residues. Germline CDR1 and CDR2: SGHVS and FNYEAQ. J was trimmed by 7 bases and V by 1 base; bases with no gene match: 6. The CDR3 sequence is CASSLVVAGINEQFF. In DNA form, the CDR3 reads TGTGCCAGCAGCTTAGTAGTAGCGGGGATTAATGAGCAGTTCTTC.

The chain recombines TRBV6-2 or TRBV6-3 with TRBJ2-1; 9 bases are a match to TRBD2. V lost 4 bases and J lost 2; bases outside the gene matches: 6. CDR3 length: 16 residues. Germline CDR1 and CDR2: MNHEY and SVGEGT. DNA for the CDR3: TGTGCCAGCAGTTTATTAGCGGGGGACACCTACAATGAGCAGTTCTTC. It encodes CASSLLAGDTYNEQFF.

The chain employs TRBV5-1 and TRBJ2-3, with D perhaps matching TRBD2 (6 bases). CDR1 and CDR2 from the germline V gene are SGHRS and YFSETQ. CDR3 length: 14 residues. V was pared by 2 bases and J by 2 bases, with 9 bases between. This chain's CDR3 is CASSLGGITDTQYF. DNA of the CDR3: TGCGCCAGCAGCTTAGGCGGGATCACAGATACGCAGTATTTT. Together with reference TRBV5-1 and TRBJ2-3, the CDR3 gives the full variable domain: KAGVTQTPRYLIKTRGQQVTLSCSPISGHRSVSWYQQTPGQGLQFLFEYFSETQRNKGNFPGRFSGRQFSNSRSEMNVSTLELGDSALYLCASSLGGITDTQYFGPGTRLTVL.

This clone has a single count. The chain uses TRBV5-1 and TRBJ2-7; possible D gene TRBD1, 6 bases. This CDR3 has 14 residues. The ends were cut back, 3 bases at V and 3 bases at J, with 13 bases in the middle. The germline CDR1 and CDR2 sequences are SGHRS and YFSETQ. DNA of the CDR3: TGCGCCAGCAGCTCTGGGACACCTCGCTACGAGCAGTACTTC. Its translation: CASSSGTPRYEQYF. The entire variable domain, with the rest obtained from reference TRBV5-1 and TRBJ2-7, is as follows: KAGVTQTPRYLIKTRGQQVTLSCSPISGHRSVSWYQQTPGQGLQFLFEYFSETQRNKGNFPGRFSGRQFSNSRSEMNVSTLELGDSALYLCASSSGTPRYEQYFGPGTRLTVT.

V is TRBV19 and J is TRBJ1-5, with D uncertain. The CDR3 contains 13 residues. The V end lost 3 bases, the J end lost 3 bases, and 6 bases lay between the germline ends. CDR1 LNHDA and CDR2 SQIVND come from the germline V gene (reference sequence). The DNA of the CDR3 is TGTGCCAGTAGTATTGGCATCAATCAGCCCCAGCATTTT. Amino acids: CASSIGINQPQHF.

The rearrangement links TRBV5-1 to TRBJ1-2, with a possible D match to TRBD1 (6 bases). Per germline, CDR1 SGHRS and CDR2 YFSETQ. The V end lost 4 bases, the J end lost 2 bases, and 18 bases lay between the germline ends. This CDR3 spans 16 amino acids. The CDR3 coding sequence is TGCGCCAGCAGCCCGGCGTCCGGGACATTCAACTATGGCTACACCTTC. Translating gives CASSPASGTFNYGYTF.

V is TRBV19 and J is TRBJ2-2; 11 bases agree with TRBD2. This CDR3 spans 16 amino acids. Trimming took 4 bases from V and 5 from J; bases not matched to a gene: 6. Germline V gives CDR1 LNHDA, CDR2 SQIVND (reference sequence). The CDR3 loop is CASSRTSGGETGELFF. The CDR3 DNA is TGTGCCAGTAGTAGAACTAGCGGGGGAGAGACCGGGGAGCTGTTTTTT.

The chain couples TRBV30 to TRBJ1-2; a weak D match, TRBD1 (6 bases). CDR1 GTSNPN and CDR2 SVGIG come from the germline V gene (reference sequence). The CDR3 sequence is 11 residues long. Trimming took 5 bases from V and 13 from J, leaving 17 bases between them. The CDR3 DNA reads TGTGCCTGGGGGGGCGTGGCCCACGCCACCTTC. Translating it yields CAWGGVAHATF.

CDR3 sequence (DNA): TGTGCCAGCAGCCAAGGACGAGAGGCCACTGAAGCTTTCTTT. Translation gives CASSQGREATEAFF. V usage is TRBV3-1 (or the pseudogene TRBV3-2) and J usage is TRBJ1-1; no firm D call. The CDR3 spans 14 residues. Germline loops: CDR1 LGHDT, CDR2 YNNKEL (reference sequence). The V and J ends lost 1 base and 4 bases respectively, with 10 bases between them.

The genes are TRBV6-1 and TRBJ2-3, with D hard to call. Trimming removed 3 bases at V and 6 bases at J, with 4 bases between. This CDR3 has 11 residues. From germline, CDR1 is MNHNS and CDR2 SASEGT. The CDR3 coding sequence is TGTGCCAGCAGTGATCAGGATACGCAGTATTTT. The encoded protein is CASSDQDTQYF.

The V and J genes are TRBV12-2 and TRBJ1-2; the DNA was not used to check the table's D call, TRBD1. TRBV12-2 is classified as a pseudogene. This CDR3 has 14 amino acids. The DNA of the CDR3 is TGTGCAAGTCGCTCTAAACAGGGGCTAAATGGCTACACCTTC. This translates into CASRSKQGLNGYTF.

CDR3 loop: CASSPRQGTGSQPQHF. DNA for the CDR3: TGTGCCAGTAGTCCCCGACAGGGGACGGGAAGTCAGCCCCAGCATTTT. The chain employs TRBV19 and TRBJ1-5; TRBD1 matches at 8 bases. This CDR3 has 16 residues. Germline V gives CDR1 LNHDA, CDR2 SQIVND (reference sequence). After removal of 5 bases from V and 6 bases from J, the junction contained 12 bases not matched to a gene.

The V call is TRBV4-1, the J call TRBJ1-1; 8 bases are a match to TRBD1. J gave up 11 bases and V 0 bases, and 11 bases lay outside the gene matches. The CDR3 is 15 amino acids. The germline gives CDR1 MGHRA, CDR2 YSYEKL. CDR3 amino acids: CASSQDGSGGREAFF. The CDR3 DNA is TGCGCCAGCAGCCAAGATGGGTCAGGGGGCCGTGAGGCTTTCTTT.

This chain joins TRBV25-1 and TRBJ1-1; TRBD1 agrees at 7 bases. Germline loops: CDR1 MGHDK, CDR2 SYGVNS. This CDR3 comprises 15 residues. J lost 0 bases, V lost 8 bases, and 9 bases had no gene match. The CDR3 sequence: CASRTGDLMNTEAFF. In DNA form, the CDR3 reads TGTGCCAGCCGTACAGGGGACTTAATGAACACTGAAGCTTTCTTT.

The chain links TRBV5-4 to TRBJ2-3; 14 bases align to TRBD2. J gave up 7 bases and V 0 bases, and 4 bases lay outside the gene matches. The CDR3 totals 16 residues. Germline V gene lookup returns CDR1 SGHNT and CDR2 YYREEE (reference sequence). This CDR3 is CASSLGGLAGANTQYF. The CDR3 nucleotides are TGTGCCAGCAGCTTGGGGGGACTAGCGGGGGCAAATACGCAGTATTTT. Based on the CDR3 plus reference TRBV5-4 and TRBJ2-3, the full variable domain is ETGVTQSPTHLIKTRGQQVTLRCSSQSGHNTVSWYQQALGQGPQFIFQYYREEENGRGNFPPRFSGLQFPNYSSELNVNALELDDSALYLCASSLGGLAGANTQYFGPGTRLTVL.

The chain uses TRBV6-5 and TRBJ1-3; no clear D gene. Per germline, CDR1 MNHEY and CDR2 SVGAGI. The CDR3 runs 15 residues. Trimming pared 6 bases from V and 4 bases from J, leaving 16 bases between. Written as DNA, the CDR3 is TGTGCCAGCAGCCCAACATCTTCGTGGGGAAACACCATATATTTT. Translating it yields CASSPTSSWGNTIYF.

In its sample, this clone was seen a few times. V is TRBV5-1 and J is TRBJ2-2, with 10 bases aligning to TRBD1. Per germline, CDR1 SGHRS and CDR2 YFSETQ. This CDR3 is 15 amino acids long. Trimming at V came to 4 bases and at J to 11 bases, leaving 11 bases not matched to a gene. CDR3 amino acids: CASSPGDRGAEELFF. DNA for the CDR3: TGCGCCAGCAGCCCGGGGGACAGGGGTGCCGAAGAGCTGTTTTTT.

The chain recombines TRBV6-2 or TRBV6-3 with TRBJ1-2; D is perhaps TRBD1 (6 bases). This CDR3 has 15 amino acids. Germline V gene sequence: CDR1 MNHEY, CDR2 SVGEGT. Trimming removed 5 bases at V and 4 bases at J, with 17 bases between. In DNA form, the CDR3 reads TGTGCCAGCAGTCCATCAGGGGCTTTTGGCTATGGCTACACCTTC. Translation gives CASSPSGAFGYGYTF.

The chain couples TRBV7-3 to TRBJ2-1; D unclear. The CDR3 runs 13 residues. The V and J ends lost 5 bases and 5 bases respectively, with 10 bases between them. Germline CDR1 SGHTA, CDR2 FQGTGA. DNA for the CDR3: TGTGCCAGCAGCACCCCGACAAACAATGAGCAGTTCTTC. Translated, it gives CASSTPTNNEQFF.

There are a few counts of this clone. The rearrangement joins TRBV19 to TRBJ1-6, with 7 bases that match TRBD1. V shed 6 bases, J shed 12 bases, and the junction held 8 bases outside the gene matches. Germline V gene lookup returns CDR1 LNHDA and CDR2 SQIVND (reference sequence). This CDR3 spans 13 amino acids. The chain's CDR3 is CASRVGTVQPLHF. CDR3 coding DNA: TGTGCCAGTAGGGTTGGGACAGTACAACCCCTCCACTTT.

In nucleotides, the CDR3 is TGTGCCAGCAGTACCTACGGCCCGCGGGGGAACGGGGAGCTGTTTTTT. As protein: CASSTYGPRGNGELFF. The chain uses TRBV6-6 and TRBJ2-2, with 7 bases fitting TRBD2. Germline V gene sequence: CDR1 MNHNY, CDR2 SVGAGI (reference sequence). The CDR3 extends over 16 amino acids. After removal of 5 bases from V and 7 bases from J, the junction contained 13 bases not matched to a gene.

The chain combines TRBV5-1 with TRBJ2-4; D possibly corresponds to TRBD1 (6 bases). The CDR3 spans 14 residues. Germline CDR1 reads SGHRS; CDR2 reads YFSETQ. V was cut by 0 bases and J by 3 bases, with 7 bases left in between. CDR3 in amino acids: CASSLGQVKNIQYF. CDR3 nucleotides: TGCGCCAGCAGCTTGGGACAGGTCAAAAACATTCAGTACTTC.

This chain's CDR3 is CASSSIAGGLNEQFF. CDR3 nucleotides: TGCGCCAGCAGTTCCATAGCGGGGGGGCTCAATGAGCAGTTCTTC. The chain is built from TRBV5-1 and TRBJ2-1; 11 bases are a match to TRBD2. Germline lookup yields CDR1 SGHRS and CDR2 YFSETQ. This CDR3 comprises 15 residues. V lost 5 bases to trimming and J lost 6 bases; unmatched junction nucleotides: 7.